Presented here are 9 T cell receptor beta chains from one specimen sequenced in a study of blood T cell repertoires in COVID-19. Assay: immunoSEQ multiplex PCR; the TCRdb copy retains only in-frame clones and omits some. The top ten clones hold roughly 15% of a sample with tens of thousands of clones, about four fifths of them seen once. Sequencing was carried out using peripheral blood. The origin of the receptors is a man aged 45-65 years with COVID-19, enrolled during active disease.

This clone was observed a few times. J is TRBJ2-2 and V is TRBV19; D might be TRBD1 (7 bases). V lost 5 bases, J lost 4 bases, and 11 bases lay in between. The CDR3 is 14 amino acids. CDR1 and CDR2 from the germline V gene are LNHDA and SQIVND (reference sequence). The CDR3 DNA is TGTGCCAGTAGTGTCAGGGGGGTCACCGGGGAGCTGTTTTTT. Its protein product is CASSVRGVTGELFF.

This clone was recorded a few times. The V gene is TRBV12-5, the J gene TRBJ1-6, with 8 bases aligning to TRBD1. The CDR3 covers 17 residues. With V trimmed by 3 bases and J by 8 bases, 12 bases remained unmatched. Germline CDR1 and CDR2: LGHNT and FRNRAP. In nucleotides, the CDR3 is TGTGCTAGTGGTTTCTTTGGGACAGGAAGATCGGATTCACCCCTCCACTTT. Residues: CASGFFGTGRSDSPLHF. The entire variable domain, with the rest obtained from reference TRBV12-5 and TRBJ1-6, is as follows: DARVTQTPRHKVTEMGQEVTMRCQPILGHNTVFWYRQTMMQGLELLAYFRNRAPLDDSGMPKDRFSAEMPDATLATLKIQPSEPRDSAVYFCASGFFGTGRSDSPLHFGNGTRLTVT.

The V gene is TRBV7-2, the J gene TRBJ2-2, with TRBD1 identical over 7 bases. The CDR3 is 14 residues long. Germline assignment: CDR1 SGHTA and CDR2 FQGNSA. V lost 3 bases, J lost 4 bases, and 2 bases stayed unmatched. As DNA, the CDR3 is TGTGCCAGCAGCTTCCGACAGGGCACCGGGGAGCTGTTTTTT. It codes for CASSFRQGTGELFF.

The chain has TRBV6-5 and TRBJ2-3; D is possibly TRBD2 (7 bases). Germline V gene data show CDR1 as MNHEY and CDR2 as SVGAGI. CDR3 length equals 14 residues. V was trimmed by 6 bases and J by 2 bases, leaving 12 bases between them. CDR3 region: CASSWGGATDTQYF. The CDR3 coding sequence is TGTGCCAGCAGCTGGGGGGGGGCCACAGATACGCAGTATTTT.

The chain has TRBV19 and TRBJ1-1; D might be TRBD1 (6 bases). The V end lost 7 bases, the J end lost 4 bases, and 13 bases lay between the germline ends. CDR3 length: 13 amino acids. CDR1 LNHDA and CDR2 SQIVND come from the germline V gene (reference sequence). CDR3 sequence: CASTLRGFTEAFF. The DNA of the CDR3 is TGTGCCAGTACTCTAAGGGGGTTCACTGAAGCTTTCTTT. Full variable domain (remainder filled in from reference TRBV19 and TRBJ1-1): DGGITQSPKYLFRKEGQNVTLSCEQNLNHDAMYWYRQDPGQGLRLIYYSQIVNDFQKGDIAEGYSVSREKKESFPLTVTSAQKNPTAFYLCASTLRGFTEAFFGQGTRLTVV.

Here the CDR3 DNA reads TGTGCTTGCGCAGGGAACGGCCAGCCCCAGCATTTT. Amino acid sequence: CACAGNGQPQHF. V and J are TRBV30 and TRBJ1-5, with D tentatively TRBD1 (5 bases). The CDR3 is 12 amino acids. The germline gives CDR1 GTSNPN, CDR2 SVGIG (reference sequence). The full variable domain, its missing parts supplied by reference TRBV30 and TRBJ1-5, is SQTIHQWPATLVQPVGSPLSLECTVEGTSNPNLYWYRQAAGRGLQLLFYSVGIGQISSEVPQNLSASRPQDRQFILSSKKLLLSDSGFYLCACAGNGQPQHFGDGTRLSIL.

The J gene is TRBJ1-1, the V gene TRBV5-5; D gene unclear. CDR3 length equals 14 residues. The ends were cut back, 0 bases at V and 5 bases at J, with 11 bases in the middle. The germline gives CDR1 SGHKS, CDR2 YYEKEE (reference sequence). CDR3 nucleotides: TGTGCCAGCAGCTTGGCCTACGCAGGTACTGAAGCTTTCTTT. Protein sequence: CASSLAYAGTEAFF.

This clone came up once. The V and J genes are TRBV5-1 and TRBJ1-4; TRBD1 is a possible D gene (6 bases). Looked up from germline, CDR1 is SGHRS and CDR2 is YFSETQ. The CDR3 spans 15 residues. V was clipped by 1 base and J by 6 bases, with 13 bases between them. Here the CDR3 reads CASSLIAGADEKLFF. Written as DNA, the CDR3 is TGCGCCAGCAGCTTGATCGCAGGGGCCGATGAAAAACTGTTTTTT.

The chain recombines TRBV5-1 with TRBJ1-1; maybe TRBD1 (5 bases). The CDR3 extends over 15 amino acids. Between the trimmed V and J ends, which lost 1 base and 1 base, there was a span of 11 bases. Germline CDR1 SGHRS, CDR2 YFSETQ. The CDR3 DNA follows: TGCGCCAGCAGCTTGTTGACGCAGGGGAACACTGAAGCTTTCTTT. This gives the protein CASSLLTQGNTEAFF. The variable domain in full, with the rest retrieved from reference TRBV5-1 and TRBJ1-1, is KAGVTQTPRYLIKTRGQQVTLSCSPISGHRSVSWYQQTPGQGLQFLFEYFSETQRNKGNFPGRFSGRQFSNSRSEMNVSTLELGDSALYLCASSLLTQGNTEAFFGQGTRLTVV.